The T cell receptor beta chain described here comes from a study of post-analysis software for immune sequencing data. Study at large: As for disease course, relapsing-remitting, secondary progressive and progressive-relapsing multiple sclerosis were all included.

Study results and caveats: Samples made in the same batch grouped tightly together by F measure. Compared with controls, patients showed significantly lower normalized Chao1 diversity. A few TRBV segments occurring more often in patients than controls included TRBV5-6, TRBV5-1 and TRBV20-1.

The sample holds many counts of this clonotype. The antigen is undetermined. There are 14 residues in the CDR3. Germline CDR1 is SGHVS and CDR2 is FQNEAQ. Between the trimmed V and J ends, which lost 4 bases and 2 bases, there was a span of 12 bases. Unique molecular identifiers tagged the TCR beta cDNA libraries. cDNA molecules numbering about 480,000 came from roughly 1 to 10 million T cells. TCRdb ran MiXCR on the PCR reads and lists one entry per CDR3 protein. The table records about 500,000 distinct CDR3 sequences, roughly 46% of them present only once. Sequenced sample: blood. The chain employs TRBV7-8 and TRBJ2-7; TRBD2 is a possible D gene (6 bases). The sequence came from a girl aged 10-17 years with multiple sclerosis. The CDR3 spells CASSSRGVPYEQYF. The CDR3 DNA is TGTGCCAGCAGCTCGCGGGGAGTGCCCTACGAGCAGTACTTC.